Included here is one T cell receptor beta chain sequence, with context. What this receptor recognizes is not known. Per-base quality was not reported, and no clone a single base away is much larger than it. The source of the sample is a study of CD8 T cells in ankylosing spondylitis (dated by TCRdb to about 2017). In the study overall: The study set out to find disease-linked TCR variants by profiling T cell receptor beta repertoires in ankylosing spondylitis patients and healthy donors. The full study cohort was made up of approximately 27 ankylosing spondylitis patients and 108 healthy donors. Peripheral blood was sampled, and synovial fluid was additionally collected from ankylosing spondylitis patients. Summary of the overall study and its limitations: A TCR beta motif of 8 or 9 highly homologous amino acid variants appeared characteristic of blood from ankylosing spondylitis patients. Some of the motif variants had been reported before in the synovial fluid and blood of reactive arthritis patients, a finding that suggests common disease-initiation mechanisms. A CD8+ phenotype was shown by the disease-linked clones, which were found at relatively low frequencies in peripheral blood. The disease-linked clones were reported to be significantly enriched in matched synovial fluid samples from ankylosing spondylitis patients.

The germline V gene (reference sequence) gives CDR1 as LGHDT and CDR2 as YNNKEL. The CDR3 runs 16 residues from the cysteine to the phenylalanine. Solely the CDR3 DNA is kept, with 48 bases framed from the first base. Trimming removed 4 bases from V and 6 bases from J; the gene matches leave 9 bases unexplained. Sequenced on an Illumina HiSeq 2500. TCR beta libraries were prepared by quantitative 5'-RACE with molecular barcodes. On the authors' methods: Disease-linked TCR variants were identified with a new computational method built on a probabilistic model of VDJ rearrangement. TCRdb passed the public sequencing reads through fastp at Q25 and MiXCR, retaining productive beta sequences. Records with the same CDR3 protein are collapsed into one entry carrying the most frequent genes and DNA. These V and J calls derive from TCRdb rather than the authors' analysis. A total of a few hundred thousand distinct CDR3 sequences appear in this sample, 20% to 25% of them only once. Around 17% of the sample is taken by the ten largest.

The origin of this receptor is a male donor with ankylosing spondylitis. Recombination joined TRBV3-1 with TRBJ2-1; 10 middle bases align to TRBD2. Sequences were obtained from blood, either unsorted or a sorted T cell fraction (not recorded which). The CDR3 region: CASSRLSGRFSNEQFF. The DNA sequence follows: TGTGCCAGCAGCCGTCTTAGCGGGAGGTTCTCCAATGAGCAGTTCTTC.